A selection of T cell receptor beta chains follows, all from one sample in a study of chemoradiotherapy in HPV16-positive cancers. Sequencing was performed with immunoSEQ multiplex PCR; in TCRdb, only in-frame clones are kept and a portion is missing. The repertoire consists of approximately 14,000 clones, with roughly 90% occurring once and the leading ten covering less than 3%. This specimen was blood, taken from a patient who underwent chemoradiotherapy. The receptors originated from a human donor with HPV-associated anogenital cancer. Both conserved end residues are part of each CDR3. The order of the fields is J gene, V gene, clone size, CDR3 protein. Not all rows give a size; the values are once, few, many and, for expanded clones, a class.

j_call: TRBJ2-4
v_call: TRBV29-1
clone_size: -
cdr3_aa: CSVRGGKNIQYF

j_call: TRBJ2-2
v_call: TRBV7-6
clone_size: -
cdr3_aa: CASSLGVLNTGELFF

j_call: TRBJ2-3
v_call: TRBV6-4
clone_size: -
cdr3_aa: CASGDRDTDTQYF

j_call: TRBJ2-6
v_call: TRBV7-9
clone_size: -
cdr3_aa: CASSAPTGTGANVLTF

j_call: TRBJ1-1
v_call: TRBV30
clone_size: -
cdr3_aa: CAWSRDGLNTEAFF

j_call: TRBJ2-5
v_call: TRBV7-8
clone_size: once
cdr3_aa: CASSYPLQQETQYF

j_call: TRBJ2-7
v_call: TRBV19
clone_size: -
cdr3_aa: CASTPGRNPYEQYF

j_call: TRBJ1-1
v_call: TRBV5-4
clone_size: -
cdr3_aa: CASSQGGQGIQTEAFF

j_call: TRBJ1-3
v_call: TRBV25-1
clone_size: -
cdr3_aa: CASSGGDTYLGNTIYF

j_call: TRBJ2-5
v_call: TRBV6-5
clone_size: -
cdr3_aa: CASSYFRQGAQETQYF

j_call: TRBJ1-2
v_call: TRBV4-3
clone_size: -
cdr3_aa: CASSSRQKNYGYTF

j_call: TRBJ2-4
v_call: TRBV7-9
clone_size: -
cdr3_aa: CASSLRGQGGEWYF

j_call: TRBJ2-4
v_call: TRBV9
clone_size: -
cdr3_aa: CASSPSGLREAQYF

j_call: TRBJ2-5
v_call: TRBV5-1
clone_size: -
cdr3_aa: CASSLVAGSQETQYF

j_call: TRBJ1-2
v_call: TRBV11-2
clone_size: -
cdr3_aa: CASSLVGTGYGYTF

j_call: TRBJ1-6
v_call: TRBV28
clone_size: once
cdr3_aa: CASSLDQGPSPLHF

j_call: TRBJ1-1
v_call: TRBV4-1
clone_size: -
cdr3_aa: CASSQALDRRNTEAFF

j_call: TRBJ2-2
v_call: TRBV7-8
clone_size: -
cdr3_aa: CASQGGANTGELFF

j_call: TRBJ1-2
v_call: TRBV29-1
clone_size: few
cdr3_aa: CSVGSGGDGYTF

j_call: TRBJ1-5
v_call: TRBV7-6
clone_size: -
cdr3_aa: CASSHRGGSGNQPQHF

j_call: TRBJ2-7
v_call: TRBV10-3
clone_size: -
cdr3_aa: CAIGVGYEQYF

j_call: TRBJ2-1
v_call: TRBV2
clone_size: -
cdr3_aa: CASRTTGGGYNEQFF

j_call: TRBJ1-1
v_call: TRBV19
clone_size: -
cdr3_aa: CASSMGQGWTEAFF

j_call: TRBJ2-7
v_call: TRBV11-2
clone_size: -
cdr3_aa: CASSLMGNLNEQYF

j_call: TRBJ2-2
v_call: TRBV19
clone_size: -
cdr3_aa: CASSIIAGGYTGELFF

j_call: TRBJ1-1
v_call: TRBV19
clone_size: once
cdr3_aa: CASIGFLAGVRTFF

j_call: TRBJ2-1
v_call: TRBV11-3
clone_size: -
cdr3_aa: CASSLQSGDDNEQFF

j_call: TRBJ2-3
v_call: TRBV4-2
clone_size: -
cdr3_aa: CASSQDSGGFADTQYF

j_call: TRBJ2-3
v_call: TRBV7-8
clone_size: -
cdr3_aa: CASSLAGGQRDTQYF

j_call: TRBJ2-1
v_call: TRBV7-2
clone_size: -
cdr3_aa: CASSFGTGFYSEQFF

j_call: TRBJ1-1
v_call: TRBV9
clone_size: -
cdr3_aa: CASSVHLNTEAFF

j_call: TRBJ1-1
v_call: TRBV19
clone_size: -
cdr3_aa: CASRTLGGVVTEAFF

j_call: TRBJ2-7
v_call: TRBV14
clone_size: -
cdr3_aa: CASSQDSYEQYF

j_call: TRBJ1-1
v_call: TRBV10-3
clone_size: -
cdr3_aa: CAISIGQGGNTEAFF

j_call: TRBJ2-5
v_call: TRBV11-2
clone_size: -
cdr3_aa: CASSLVSGGGETQYF

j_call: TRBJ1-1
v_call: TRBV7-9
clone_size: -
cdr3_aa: CASTLRGNTEAFF

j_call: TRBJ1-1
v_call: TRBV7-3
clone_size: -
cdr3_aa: CASSSRGNTEAFF

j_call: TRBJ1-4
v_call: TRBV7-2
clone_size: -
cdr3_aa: CASSLGLATNEKLFF

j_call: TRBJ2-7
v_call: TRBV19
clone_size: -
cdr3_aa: CASSIQPGLAGGEQYF

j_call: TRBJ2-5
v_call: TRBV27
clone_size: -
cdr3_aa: CASSLGSGVKTQYF

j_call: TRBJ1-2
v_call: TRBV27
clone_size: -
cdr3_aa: CASSTGGLGYTF

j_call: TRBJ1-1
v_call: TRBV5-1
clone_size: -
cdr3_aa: CASSSYGTANTEAFF